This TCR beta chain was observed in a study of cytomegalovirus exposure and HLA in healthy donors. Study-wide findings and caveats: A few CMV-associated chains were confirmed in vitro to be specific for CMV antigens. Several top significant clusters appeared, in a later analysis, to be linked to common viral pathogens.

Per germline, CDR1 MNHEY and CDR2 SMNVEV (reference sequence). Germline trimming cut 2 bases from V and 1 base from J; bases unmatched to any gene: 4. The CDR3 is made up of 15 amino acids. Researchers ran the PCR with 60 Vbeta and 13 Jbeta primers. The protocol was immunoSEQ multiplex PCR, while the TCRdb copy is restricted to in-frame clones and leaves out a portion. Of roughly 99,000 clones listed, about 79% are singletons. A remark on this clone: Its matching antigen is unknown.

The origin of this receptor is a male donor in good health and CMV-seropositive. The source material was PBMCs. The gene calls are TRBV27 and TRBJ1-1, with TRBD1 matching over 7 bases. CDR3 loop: CASSLTRTGNTEAFF. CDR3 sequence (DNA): TGTGCCAGCAGTTTAACAAGGACAGGGAACACTGAAGCTTTCTTT.